A selection of T cell receptor beta chains follows, all from one sample in a study of cytomegalovirus exposure and HLA in healthy donors. Clones were sequenced by immunoSEQ multiplex PCR, and TCRdb holds only the in-frame ones, with some missing. The sample lists more than 95,000 clones; 74% were seen once. Sequencing input: PBMCs. The receptors stem from a man aged 35 to 55 in good health and CMV-seropositive. Both conserved end residues are part of each CDR3. A D gene is named only where the DNA matches it firmly. Clone size is not always given. Where it is, it says once, few, many or a class for expanded clones.

TRBJ2-1	-	TRBD2	TRBV2	CASSETSGGYNEQFF	TGTGCCAGCAGTGAAACTAGCGGGGGCTACAATGAGCAGTTCTTC
TRBJ1-3	-	-	TRBV29-1	CSVEGGQESSGNTIYF	TGCAGCGTTGAAGGAGGGCAGGAGAGCTCTGGAAACACCATATATTTT
TRBJ2-7	-	-	TRBV27	CASSTLGGTSLYEQYF	TGTGCCAGCAGTACCCTTGGGGGGACCTCCCTTTACGAGCAGTACTTC
TRBJ1-1	few	-	TRBV6-1	CASLQITEAFF	TGTGCCAGCCTTCAGATCACTGAAGCTTTCTTT
TRBJ1-1	few	TRBD1	TRBV5-1	CASSLGTGNTEAFF	TGCGCCAGCAGCTTGGGGACAGGGAACACTGAAGCTTTCTTT
TRBJ2-2	few	-	TRBV5-4	CASSLQGSGTGELFF	TGTGCCAGCAGCTTGCAGGGTTCAGGCACCGGGGAGCTGTTTTTT
TRBJ1-2	-	TRBD1	TRBV10-3	CAISESTGQGIRGGYTF	TGTGCCATCAGTGAGTCGACGGGACAGGGTATTCGAGGAGGCTACACCTTC
TRBJ1-1	-	-	TRBV7-2	CASSPERGYTEAFF	TGTGCCAGCAGCCCAGAAAGAGGTTACACTGAAGCTTTCTTT
TRBJ2-5	-	-	TRBV30	CAWSVPPRGRETQYF	TGTGCCTGGAGTGTACCGCCCAGGGGTAGGGAGACCCAGTACTTC
TRBJ2-1	-	-	TRBV7-3	CASSLTGRLSYNEQFF	TGTGCCAGCAGCTTAACGGGCAGGTTGTCCTACAATGAGCAGTTCTTC
TRBJ1-2	-	TRBD1	TRBV5-1	CASSLETGGIDGYTF	TGCGCCAGCAGCTTGGAGACAGGGGGTATCGATGGCTACACCTTC
TRBJ2-2	-	TRBD1	TRBV9	CASSVQGAAIGELFF	TGTGCCAGCAGCGTACAGGGGGCGGCTATCGGGGAGCTGTTTTTT
TRBJ1-5	-	-	TRBV18	CASSPGGGNNQPQHF	TGTGCCAGCTCACCAGGGGGAGGGAACAATCAGCCCCAGCATTTT